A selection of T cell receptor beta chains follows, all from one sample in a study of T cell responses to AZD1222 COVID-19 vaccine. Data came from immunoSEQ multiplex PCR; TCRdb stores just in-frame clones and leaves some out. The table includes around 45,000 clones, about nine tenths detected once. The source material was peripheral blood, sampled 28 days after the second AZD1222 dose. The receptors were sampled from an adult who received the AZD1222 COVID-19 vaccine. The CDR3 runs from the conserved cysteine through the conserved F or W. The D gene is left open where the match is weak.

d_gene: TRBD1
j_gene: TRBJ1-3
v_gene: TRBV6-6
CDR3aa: CASSYSKDRAGNTIYF

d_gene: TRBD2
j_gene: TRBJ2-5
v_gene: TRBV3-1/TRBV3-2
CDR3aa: CASSQGPSGEETQYF

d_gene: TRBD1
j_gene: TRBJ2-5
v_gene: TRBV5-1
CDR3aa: CASSLGDRGRGETQYF

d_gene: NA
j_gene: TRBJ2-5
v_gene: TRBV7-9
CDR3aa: CASSARTGLQETQYF

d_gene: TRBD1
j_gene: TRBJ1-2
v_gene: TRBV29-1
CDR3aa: CSAGGGQGKIGGYTF

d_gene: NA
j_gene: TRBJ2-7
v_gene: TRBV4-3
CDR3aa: CASSRVISGAGEQYF

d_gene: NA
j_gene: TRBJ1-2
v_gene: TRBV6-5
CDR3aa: CASSYSTTGRDYGYTF

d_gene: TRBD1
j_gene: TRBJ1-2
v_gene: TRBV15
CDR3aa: CATSREDRDYGYTF

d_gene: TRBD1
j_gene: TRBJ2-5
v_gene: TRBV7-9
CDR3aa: CASSFRQGAEETQYF

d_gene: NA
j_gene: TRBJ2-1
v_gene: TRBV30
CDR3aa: CAWSVRDGEQFF

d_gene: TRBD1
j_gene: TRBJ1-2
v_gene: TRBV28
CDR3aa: CASSFGTGGAGTF

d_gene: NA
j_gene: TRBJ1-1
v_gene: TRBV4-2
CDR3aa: CASREGNTEAFF

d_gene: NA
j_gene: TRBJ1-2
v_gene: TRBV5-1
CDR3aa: CASSLVTGPNYGYTF

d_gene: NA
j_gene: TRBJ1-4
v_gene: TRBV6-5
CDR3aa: CASSSPGTEWGEKLFF

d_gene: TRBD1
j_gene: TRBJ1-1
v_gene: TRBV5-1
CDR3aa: CASSLGQGMNTEAFF

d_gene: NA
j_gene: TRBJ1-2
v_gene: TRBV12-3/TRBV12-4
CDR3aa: CASSLGINYGYTF

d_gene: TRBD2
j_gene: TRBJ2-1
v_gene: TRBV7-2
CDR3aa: CASSLSSSGYNEQFF

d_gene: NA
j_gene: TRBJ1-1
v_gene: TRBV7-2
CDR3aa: CASSSLGGARVNTEAFF

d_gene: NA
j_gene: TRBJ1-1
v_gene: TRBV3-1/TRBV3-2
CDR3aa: CASSQVPNTEAFF

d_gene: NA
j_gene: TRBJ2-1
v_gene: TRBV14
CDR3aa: CASSQVIGLNEQFF

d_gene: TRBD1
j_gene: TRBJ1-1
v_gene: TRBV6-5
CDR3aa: CASSRTGVPNTEAFF

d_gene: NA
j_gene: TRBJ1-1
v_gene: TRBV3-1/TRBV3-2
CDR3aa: CASSQDRGTEAFF

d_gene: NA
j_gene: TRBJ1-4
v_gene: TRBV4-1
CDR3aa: CASSLTAGGWVEEKLFF

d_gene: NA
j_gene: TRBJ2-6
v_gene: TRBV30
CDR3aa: CAWNPSGANVLTF

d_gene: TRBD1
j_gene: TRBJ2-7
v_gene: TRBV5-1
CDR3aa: CASSLDRGPYEQYF

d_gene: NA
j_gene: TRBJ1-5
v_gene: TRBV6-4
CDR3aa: CASSDSPDQPQHF

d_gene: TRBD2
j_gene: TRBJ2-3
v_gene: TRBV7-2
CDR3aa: CASSSTSGGAVRSDTQYF

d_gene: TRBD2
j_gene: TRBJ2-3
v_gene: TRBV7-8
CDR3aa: CASSSRTSGGPDTQYF

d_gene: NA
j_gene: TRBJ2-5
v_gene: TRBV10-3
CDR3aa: CAISEVQETQYF

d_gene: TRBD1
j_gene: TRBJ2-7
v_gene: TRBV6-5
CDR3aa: CASRTGTGGHEQYF

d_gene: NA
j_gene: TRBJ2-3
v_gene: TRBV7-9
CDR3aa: CASSLGAVGPDTQYF

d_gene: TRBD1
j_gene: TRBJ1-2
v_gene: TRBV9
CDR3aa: CASSHGTQGTARNYGYTF

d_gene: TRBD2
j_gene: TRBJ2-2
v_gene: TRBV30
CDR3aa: CAWSGLAGGRSGELFF

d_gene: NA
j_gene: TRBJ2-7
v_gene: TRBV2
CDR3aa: CASSEWASGNGEQYF

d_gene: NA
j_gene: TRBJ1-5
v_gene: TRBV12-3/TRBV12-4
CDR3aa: CASSQGPNQPQHF

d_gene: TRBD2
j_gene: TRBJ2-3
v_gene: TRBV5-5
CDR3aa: CASSLAGGPSPDTQYF

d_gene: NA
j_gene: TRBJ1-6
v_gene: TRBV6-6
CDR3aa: CASSSTGGNNSPLHF

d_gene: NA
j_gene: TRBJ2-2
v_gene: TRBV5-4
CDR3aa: CASSLGVAGQNTGELFF

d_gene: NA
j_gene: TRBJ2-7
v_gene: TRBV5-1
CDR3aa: CASSPLLAESSYEQYF

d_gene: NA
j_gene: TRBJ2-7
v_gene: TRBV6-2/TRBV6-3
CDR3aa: CASSYQLARNEQYF

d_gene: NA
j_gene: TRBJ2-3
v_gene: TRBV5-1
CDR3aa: CASSLAVADTQYF

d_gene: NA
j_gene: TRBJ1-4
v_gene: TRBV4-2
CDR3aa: CASSQEGGTDEKLFF

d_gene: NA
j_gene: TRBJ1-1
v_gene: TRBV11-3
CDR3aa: CASSYGSDTEAFF

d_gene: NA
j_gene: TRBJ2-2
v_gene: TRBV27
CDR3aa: CASSPSRRHTGELFF

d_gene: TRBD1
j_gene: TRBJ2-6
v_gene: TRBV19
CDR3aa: CASSLRDRGHSGANVLTF

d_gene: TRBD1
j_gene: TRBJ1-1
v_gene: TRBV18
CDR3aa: CASSPGTGNTEAFF

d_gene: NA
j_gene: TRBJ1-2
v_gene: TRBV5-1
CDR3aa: CASSFEGGGYTF

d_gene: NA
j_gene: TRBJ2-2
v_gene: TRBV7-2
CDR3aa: CASSLALANTGELFF

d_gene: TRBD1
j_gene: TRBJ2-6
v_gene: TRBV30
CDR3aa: CAWRRGRVPGANVLTF

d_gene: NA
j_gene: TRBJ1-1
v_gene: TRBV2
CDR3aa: CASSERRGRWGTEAFF

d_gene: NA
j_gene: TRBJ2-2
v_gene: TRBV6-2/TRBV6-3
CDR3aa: CASSYSGGINTGELFF

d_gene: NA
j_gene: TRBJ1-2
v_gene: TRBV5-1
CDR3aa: CASSLARRGNYGYTF

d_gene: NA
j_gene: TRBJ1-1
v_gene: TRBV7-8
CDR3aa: CASSSRQANTEAFF